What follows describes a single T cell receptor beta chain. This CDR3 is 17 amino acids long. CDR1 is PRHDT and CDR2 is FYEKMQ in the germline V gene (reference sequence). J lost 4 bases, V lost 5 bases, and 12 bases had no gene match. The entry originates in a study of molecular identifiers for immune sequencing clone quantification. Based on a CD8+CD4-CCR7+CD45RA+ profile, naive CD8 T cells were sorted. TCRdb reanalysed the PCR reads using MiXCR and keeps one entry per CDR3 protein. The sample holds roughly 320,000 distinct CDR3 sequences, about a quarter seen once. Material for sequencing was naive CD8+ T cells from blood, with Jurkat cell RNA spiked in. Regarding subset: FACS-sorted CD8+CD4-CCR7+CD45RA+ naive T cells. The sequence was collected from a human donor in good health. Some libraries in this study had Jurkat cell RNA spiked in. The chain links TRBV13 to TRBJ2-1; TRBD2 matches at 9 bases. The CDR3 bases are TGTGCCAGCAGCCCATTGAAAGAAGCGGGAGGTTACAATGAGCAGTTCTTC. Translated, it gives CASSPLKEAGGYNEQFF. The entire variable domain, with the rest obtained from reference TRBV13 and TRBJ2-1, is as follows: AAGVIQSPRHLIKEKRETATLKCYPIPRHDTVYWYQQGPGQDPQFLISFYEKMQSDKGSIPDRFSAQQFSDYHSELNMSSLELGDSALYFCASSPLKEAGGYNEQFFGPGTRLTVL.